Sequencing of this TCR beta chain was carried out in a study of regulatory T cells in long-lasting Graves disease. To make TCR beta libraries, researchers used iRepertoire HTBI primers and Arm-PCR of CDR3 regions. MiXCR, applied by TCRdb to the multiplex PCR reads, yields one record per CDR3 protein. The sample contains about 400,000 distinct CDR3 sequences, 15% of which appear only once. V lost 4 bases to trimming and J lost 2 bases, with 9 bases between them. This CDR3 is 13 amino acids long. Germline values: CDR1 SEHNR, CDR2 FQNEAQ (reference sequence). The time point is: newly diagnosed GD, antithyroid drugs for less than 3 months. From PBMCs, RNA was extracted and then used to make the TCR library. This clonotype was detected ten times or more.

This sequence originates from a female donor with Graves disease. The V call is TRBV7-9, the J call TRBJ2-7; D assignment may be TRBD1 or TRBD2 (5 bases each). Source: peripheral blood mononuclear cells (PBMCs), taken at new diagnosis, from a patient treated with antithyroid drugs. The CDR3 spells CASSSPGPYEQYF. The CDR3 nucleotides read TGTGCCAGCAGCTCTCCGGGACCCTACGAGCAGTACTTC.